This entry lists 8 T cell receptor beta chains sequenced from one sample in a study of blood T cell repertoires in COVID-19 (dated by TCRdb to about 2020). Library prep was done by the immunoSEQ multiplex PCR assay. Drawn from immuneACCESS, this table holds only the in-frame rearrangements with V and J called that TCRdb kept. Clones are partly lost; checked studies trace under half to an unresolved V gene and leave the rest unexplained. The table for this sample lists roughly 330,000 clones; 80% to 90% of them were counted only once. The ten largest clones capture approximately 5% of the sample. Sequencing used PBMCs or T cells enriched from blood (not recorded which). The receptors were sampled from a woman aged 30 to 39 who had recovered from COVID-19.

This chain uses TRBV3-1 (or the pseudogene TRBV3-2) with TRBJ1-6; tentative D call: TRBD1 (5 bases). Germline V gives CDR1 LGHDT, CDR2 YNNKEL (reference sequence). This CDR3 spans 14 amino acids. Between the trimmed V and J ends, which lost 6 bases and 7 bases, there was a span of 13 bases. CDR3 in amino acids: CASRGGLTNSPLHF. The CDR3 DNA reads TGTGCCAGCAGGGGGGGACTGACCAATTCACCCCTCCACTTT.

The chain combines TRBV28 with TRBJ1-2; D is undetermined. CDR3 length: 13 amino acids. Trimming took 2 bases from V and 5 from J, leaving 9 bases between them. CDR1 and CDR2 from the germline V gene are MDHEN and SYDVKM. DNA for the CDR3: TGTGCCAGCAGTTTAAGAGGAGGGTATGGCTACACCTTC. Translating it yields CASSLRGGYGYTF.

The rearrangement joins TRBV2 to TRBJ1-4, with a weak D call TRBD1 (6 bases). CDR1 and CDR2 from the germline V gene are SNHLY and FYNNEI. The CDR3 length is 14 residues. Trimming stripped 8 bases from V and 4 bases from J, with 14 bases between. This CDR3 reads CASEFRGDNEKLFF. The CDR3 region has the DNA TGTGCCAGCGAATTCAGGGGAGATAATGAAAAACTGTTTTTT. The full variable domain, completed using reference TRBV2 and TRBJ1-4, is EPEVTQTPSHQVTQMGQEVILRCVPISNHLYFYWYRQILGQKVEFLVSFYNNEISEKSEIFDDQFSVERPDGSNFTLKIRSTKLEDSAMYFCASEFRGDNEKLFFGSGTQLSVL.

This chain joins TRBV7-8 and TRBJ1-1; no clear D gene. The CDR3 has 15 residues. V dropped 2 bases and J dropped 0 bases, with 10 bases sitting between them. Per germline, CDR1 SGHVS and CDR2 FQNEAQ. In nucleotides, the CDR3 is TGTGCCAGCAGCTTAATTCCGGGGATGAACACTGAAGCTTTCTTT. It yields the protein CASSLIPGMNTEAFF.

The rearrangement uses TRBV28 and TRBJ1-2; 9 bases align to TRBD1. V was pared by 10 bases and J by 6 bases, with 18 bases of the junction left unmatched. This CDR3 contains 16 residues. CDR1 MDHEN and CDR2 SYDVKM come from the germline V gene. The CDR3 spells CAIQTGGVIGLNGYTF. CDR3 bases: TGTGCCATCCAAACAGGGGGCGTAATTGGTCTCAATGGCTACACCTTC.

V gene TRBV5-1 combines with J gene TRBJ2-5; 9 nucleotides align to TRBD2. V was clipped by 0 bases and J by 3 bases; unmatched bases: 12. CDR3 length equals 18 residues. Germline V gene lookup returns CDR1 SGHRS and CDR2 YFSETQ. CDR3 in amino acids: CASSLGHSGGSIEETQYF. As DNA, the CDR3 is TGCGCCAGCAGCTTGGGTCACAGCGGGGGGTCAATAGAAGAGACCCAGTACTTC.

CDR3 sequence (DNA): TGTGCCAGTAGCCGTGGCACAGGGGCCGCCTATGGCTACACCTTC. Protein: CASSRGTGAAYGYTF. The J gene is TRBJ1-2, the V gene TRBV19; 7 bases line up with TRBD1. The V segment lost 6 bases and the J segment 4 bases; nucleotides outside the gene matches: 11. Per germline, CDR1 LNHDA and CDR2 SQIVND (reference sequence). The CDR3 sequence is 15 residues long.

This clone was seen just once. CDR3 sequence (DNA): TGTGCCAGTAGTATAGATCCGGCCAGGTACTATGGCTACACCTTC. It specifies CASSIDPARYYGYTF. This chain uses TRBV19 with TRBJ1-2; no clear D. Germline V gene lookup returns CDR1 LNHDA and CDR2 SQIVND (reference sequence). V lost 0 bases, J lost 3 bases, and 11 bases lay in between. The length of the CDR3 is 15 residues. Using reference TRBV19 and TRBJ1-2 for the parts outside the CDR3, the full variable domain is DGGITQSPKYLFRKEGQNVTLSCEQNLNHDAMYWYRQDPGQGLRLIYYSQIVNDFQKGDIAEGYSVSREKKESFPLTVTSAQKNPTAFYLCASSIDPARYYGYTFGSGTRLTVV.